Listed here is a single T cell receptor beta chain. Its target is not known. The PCR made use of 60 Vbeta and 13 Jbeta primers. Measured with immunoSEQ multiplex PCR; TCRdb has only the in-frame clones, and not every one. The table lists 250,000 to 350,000 clones, roughly 89% of them singletons. This record comes from a study of cytomegalovirus exposure and HLA in healthy donors. Findings and limits, study-wide: What was likely a sequencing artifact was a cluster of highly shared sequence variants. Several V segments, TRBV6-2 and TRBV6-3 among them, could not be told apart and were dropped. The authors assumed roughly uniform sequencing depth across donors for presence/absence analyses.

V was shortened by 5 bases and J by 2 bases, with 19 bases between the two germline ends. Germline assignment: CDR1 LNHDA and CDR2 SQIVND (reference sequence). The CDR3 spans 16 residues. Sequencing was carried out using PBMCs. The TCR comes from a man between 35 and 55 years old in good health and CMV-seropositive. This chain uses TRBV19 with TRBJ2-7; perhaps TRBD2 as D (8 bases). The CDR3 DNA reads TGTGCCAGTAGTCCCCGGGAGGGTCAGGGGGCCTACGAGCAGTACTTC. It yields the protein CASSPREGQGAYEQYF.